This record covers a single TCR beta chain. This sample was included in a study of blood T cell repertoires in COVID-19. Generated by immunoSEQ multiplex PCR, the TCRdb table keeps only in-frame clones and is missing some. The sample has a few hundred thousand clones; 70% to 90% are singletons. This receptor was taken from a middle-aged man with acute or convalescent COVID-19. Material for sequencing was peripheral blood.

CDR3 nucleotide sequence: TGTGCCAGCAGCTTATTCACAGGGGGGGTAGGGGAACTGTTTTTT. Translated, it gives CASSLFTGGVGELFF. V gene TRBV7-2 combines with J gene TRBJ1-4; 8 bases agree with TRBD1. The germline gives CDR1 SGHTA, CDR2 FQGNSA. The V gene end was trimmed by 2 bases and the J gene end by 12 bases; junction bases not matched to a gene: 11. The CDR3 is 15 amino acids.